Following are 22 T cell receptor beta chains from one sample sequenced in a study of Ad26.COV2.S vaccination and SARS-CoV-2 variants. Profiling relied on immunoSEQ multiplex PCR, and the TCRdb table lists in-frame clones only, not all of them. Of about 350,000 clones detected, approximately 81% appear once; the ten largest clones hold roughly 3.5%. Treatment indicated: around 19 received Ad26.COV2.S at low or high dose, single or two shots; about 5 received placebo; per-sample allocation not given. Collection of the samples took place on day 63 after the first injection of vaccine or placebo. The sequencing here drew on peripheral blood, taken in a trial of Ad26.COV2.S vaccine versus placebo. These receptors all stem from a person aged 18-60 years who received the Ad26.COV2.S COVID-19 vaccine or a placebo.

This clone was seen once. This rearrangement joins TRBV6-6 to TRBJ2-5; D call uncertain. V dropped 7 bases and J dropped 5 bases, with 14 bases sitting between them. Germline CDR1 reads MNHNY; CDR2 reads SVGAGI (reference sequence). The CDR3 runs to 13 residues. CDR3 amino acids: CASTDPVRETQYF. Here the CDR3 DNA reads TGTGCCAGCACTGACCCTGTTAGGGAGACCCAGTACTTC.

This chain joins TRBV9 and TRBJ1-3; D is ambiguous. The germline gives CDR1 SGDLS, CDR2 YYNGEE. The CDR3 is made up of 16 amino acids. V was pared by 0 bases and J by 0 bases, with 10 bases between. CDR3 nucleotides: TGTGCCAGCAGCGTAGGATCGCAGAGCTCTGGAAACACCATATATTTT. It specifies CASSVGSQSSGNTIYF.

The chain recombines TRBV14 with TRBJ1-6; possible D gene TRBD1, 6 bases. CDR1 is SGHDN and CDR2 is FVKESK in the germline V gene. The CDR3 covers 14 residues. V lost 1 base and J 8 bases, leaving 9 bases between the germline ends. CDR3 sequence reads: CASSQVRGDSPLHF. The CDR3 region has the DNA TGTGCCAGCAGCCAAGTGAGGGGGGATTCACCCCTCCACTTT.

Comments on this clone: Within the sample, other DNA sequences also encode this same CDR3. The chain recombines TRBV5-1 with TRBJ2-2; D is uncertain. The CDR3 sequence is 14 residues long. The ends were cut back, 0 bases at V and 1 base at J, with 4 bases in the middle. From germline, CDR1 is SGHRS and CDR2 YFSETQ. DNA for the CDR3: TGCGCCAGCAGCTTGGGAGGGAACACCGGGGAGCTGTTTTTT. Translation: CASSLGGNTGELFF.

The sample holds a few counts of this clone. The rearrangement joins TRBV10-1 to TRBJ2-5, with D possibly matching TRBD1 (6 bases). Germline CDR1 WNHNN, CDR2 SYGVQD (reference sequence). The CDR3 contains 15 residues. With 4 bases removed from V and 1 base from J, the gap between germline ends came to 13 bases. The DNA for the CDR3 is TGCGCCAGCAGTGCCTCAGGGGCCAGCCAAGAGACCCAGTACTTC. Encoded protein: CASSASGASQETQYF.

The V call is TRBV28, the J call TRBJ2-6; D is possibly TRBD1 (6 bases). Trimming took 5 bases from V and 3 from J, leaving 14 bases between them. The CDR3 runs 16 residues. The V gene's germline CDR1 is MDHEN and CDR2 SYDVKM. The CDR3 sequence: CASSPPGALGANVLTF. In DNA, the CDR3 is TGTGCCAGCAGTCCCCCAGGGGCCCTTGGGGCCAACGTCCTGACTTTC.

The V gene is TRBV7-8, the J gene TRBJ1-1; D remains unclear. There are 12 residues in the CDR3. Per germline, CDR1 SGHVS and CDR2 FQNEAQ. Trimming left V 3 bases short and J 1 base short, with 3 bases between. Here the CDR3 DNA reads TGTGCCAGCAGCTTCAAGAACACTGAAGCTTTCTTT. As protein: CASSFKNTEAFF.

This clone was recorded many times. Other DNA sequences in the sample encode the same CDR3. The chain joins TRBV6-2 or TRBV6-3 to TRBJ2-7; TRBD1 matches at 9 bases. The V and J ends lost 0 bases and 3 bases, in that order; junction bases with no gene match: 0. CDR1 MNHEY and CDR2 SVGEGT come from the germline V gene. The CDR3 contains 14 residues. As DNA, the CDR3 is TGTGCCAGCAGTTACTCGACAGGGGGCTACGAGCAGTACTTC. It specifies CASSYSTGGYEQYF.

The genes are TRBV7-6 and TRBJ2-2; TRBD1 aligns across 10 bases. The V segment lost 1 base and the J segment 8 bases; nucleotides outside the gene matches: 7. The CDR3 covers 16 residues. Germline CDR1 reads SGHVS; CDR2 reads FNYEAQ. The CDR3 reads CASSLVGQGTYGELFF. CDR3 DNA sequence: TGTGCCAGCAGCTTAGTGGGACAGGGGACCTATGGGGAGCTGTTTTTT.

The rearrangement links TRBV6-2 or TRBV6-3 to TRBJ2-5, with TRBD1 matching over 8 bases. Germline V gene sequence: CDR1 MNHEY, CDR2 SVGEGT. CDR3 length: 14 amino acids. V was clipped by 6 bases and J by 6 bases; unmatched bases: 9. The CDR3 DNA follows: TGTGCCAGCAGCCGCCCAGGGGGCGAGAAGACCCAGTACTTC. It specifies CASSRPGGEKTQYF.

The chain combines TRBV7-2 with TRBJ2-7, with a weak D call TRBD2 (6 bases). Trimming left V 2 bases short and J 3 bases short, with 14 bases between. CDR3 length: 15 residues. CDR1 is SGHTA and CDR2 is FQGNSA in the germline V gene. The CDR3 reads CASSLLPTSFYEQYF. The DNA of the CDR3 is TGTGCCAGCAGCTTACTTCCAACTAGCTTCTACGAGCAGTACTTC.

V gene TRBV5-1 combines with J gene TRBJ1-2, with TRBD1 matching 10 bases. Unmatched junction bases numbered 6, after V lost 4 bases and J lost 3 bases. This CDR3 is built from 15 residues. CDR1 and CDR2 (germline): SGHRS, YFSETQ. This CDR3 is CASSDPGQGHYGYTF. CDR3 in DNA: TGCGCCAGCAGCGATCCGGGACAGGGGCACTATGGCTACACCTTC.

The V gene is TRBV7-2, the J gene TRBJ2-5; tentatively, D is TRBD1 (5 bases). Germline values: CDR1 SGHTA, CDR2 FQGNSA. Trimming cost V 4 bases and J 1 base, with 10 bases left between them. The CDR3 runs to 14 residues. The CDR3 is CASSSQGIQETQYF. In DNA, the CDR3 is TGTGCCAGCAGCTCCCAGGGAATCCAAGAGACCCAGTACTTC.

The chain has TRBV6-5 and TRBJ1-4; no clear D gene. This CDR3 is built from 14 residues. Germline V gene lookup returns CDR1 MNHEY and CDR2 SVGAGI. Trimming cost V 0 bases and J 8 bases, with 10 bases left between them. This chain's CDR3 is CASSYSTSQEKLFF. The CDR3 DNA is TGTGCCAGCAGTTACTCGACATCACAGGAAAAACTGTTTTTT.

The chain is built from TRBV1 and TRBJ2-2; TRBD2, the table's D call, lacks a check against the DNA. TRBV1 has pseudogene status. CDR3 length: 17 residues. In nucleotides, the CDR3 is TGCACCAGCAGCCAAGATCTTCGGGGGGAACTGACCGGGGAGCTGTTTTTT. It encodes CTSSQDLRGELTGELFF.

This rearrangement joins TRBV2 to TRBJ2-2, with TRBD1 as a possible D gene (6 bases). The V gene's germline CDR1 is SNHLY and CDR2 FYNNEI. Deletions cut 5 bases from V and 1 base from J, with 14 bases between. The CDR3 extends over 16 amino acids. CDR3 DNA: TGTGCCAGCAGTTTGACAGGTGTCGGGAACACCGGGGAGCTGTTTTTT. This translates into CASSLTGVGNTGELFF.

This chain connects TRBV5-6 to TRBJ2-7, with D tentatively TRBD1 (5 bases). The CDR3 has 13 amino acids. V lost 2 bases to trimming and J lost 7 bases, with 13 bases between them. Per the germline V gene, CDR1 is SGHDT and CDR2 is YYEEEE. CDR3 region: CASSLGASWEQYF. The CDR3 DNA reads TGTGCCAGCAGCTTAGGGGCCTCTTGGGAGCAGTACTTC.

The chain employs TRBV5-8 and TRBJ2-5; no clear D gene. CDR1 SGHTS and CDR2 YDEGEE come from the germline V gene. The CDR3 runs 12 residues. Trimming stripped 1 base from V and 9 bases from J, with 10 bases between. The CDR3 DNA reads as TGTGCCAGCAGCTTGATAGGACGGGCCCAGTACTTC. It is translated as CASSLIGRAQYF.

The rearrangement uses TRBV27 and TRBJ1-1; no clear D. This CDR3 has 12 residues. The germline V and J ends were trimmed by 5 bases and 8 bases, with 12 bases remaining between them. Germline loops: CDR1 MNHEY, CDR2 SMNVEV (reference sequence). In nucleotides, the CDR3 is TGTGCCAGCAGTCCCCCGAACGGGGAAGCTTTCTTT. Encoded protein: CASSPPNGEAFF.

V usage is TRBV28 and J usage is TRBJ1-1; tentative D call: TRBD1 (6 bases). This CDR3 region has 14 residues. V dropped 2 bases and J dropped 3 bases, with 10 bases sitting between them. Germline-derived CDR1 and CDR2 are MDHEN and SYDVKM. CDR3 DNA: TGTGCCAGCAGTTTAGGAGGGGGGGACACTGAAGCTTTCTTT. Amino acids: CASSLGGGDTEAFF.

The V and J genes are TRBV19 and TRBJ1-5; 9 bases line up with TRBD1. The germline V gene has CDR1 LNHDA and CDR2 SQIVND (reference sequence). This CDR3 is 14 amino acids long. The J segment lost 9 bases and the V segment lost 6 bases, leaving 9 bases of the junction unmatched. The CDR3 spells CASRLETGGAPQHF. The DNA for the CDR3 is TGTGCCAGTAGGTTGGAGACAGGGGGTGCGCCCCAGCATTTT.

This clone showed up just once. The chain carries TRBV13 and TRBJ2-7; 8 nucleotides match TRBD1. Trimming took 0 bases from V and 2 from J; bases not matched to a gene: 6. CDR3 size: 16 residues. CDR1 and CDR2 from the germline V gene are PRHDT and FYEKMQ (reference sequence). The CDR3 loop reads CASSLGMGQVAYEQYF. The CDR3 DNA sequence: TGTGCCAGCAGCTTAGGAATGGGACAGGTCGCCTACGAGCAGTACTTC.